This entry lists 19 T cell receptor beta chains sequenced from one sample in a study of cytomegalovirus exposure and HLA in healthy donors. 60 Vbeta and 13 Jbeta primers were used in PCR. Sequencing used immunoSEQ multiplex PCR; TCRdb keeps in-frame clones, though not all of them. Altogether about 120,000 clones are present, more than 60% being singletons, with the ten largest covering 2.7%. Sequencing was carried out using PBMCs. The receptors originated from a woman in her 40s in good health and CMV-seropositive.

The chain is built from TRBV5-4 and TRBJ1-6, with TRBD1 matching over 8 bases. The germline V gene has CDR1 SGHNT and CDR2 YYREEE (reference sequence). Trimming took 4 bases from V and 2 from J; bases not matched to a gene: 2. There are 15 residues in the CDR3. The CDR3 loop is CASSPDRAYNSPLHF. For the CDR3, the DNA is TGTGCCAGCAGCCCGGACAGGGCCTATAATTCACCCCTCCACTTT.

This chain connects TRBV25-1 to TRBJ2-5; a possible D gene is TRBD2 (6 bases). Per the germline V gene, CDR1 is MGHDK and CDR2 is SYGVNS. CDR3 length equals 13 residues. V gave up 5 bases and J gave up 4 bases, with 11 bases separating them. The CDR3 sequence: CASSPAGRETQYF. CDR3 sequence (DNA): TGTGCCAGCAGTCCCGCGGGACGAGAGACCCAGTACTTC.

The V and J genes are TRBV29-1 and TRBJ2-1; tentatively, D is TRBD2 (5 bases). The CDR3 length is 13 residues. Deletions cut 3 bases from V and 9 bases from J, with 15 bases between. Germline V CDR1 and CDR2: SQVTM, ANQGSEA. The CDR3 sequence: CSVDRLASSEQFF. The CDR3 nucleotides are TGCAGCGTTGATAGGCTAGCTAGTAGTGAGCAGTTCTTC.

This chain joins TRBV29-1 and TRBJ2-5; 12 bases are a match to TRBD1. The junction had 9 bases not matched to a gene; V was cut back by 5 bases and J by 5 bases. CDR1 is SQVTM, CDR2 ANQGSEA, per germline. CDR3 length equals 15 residues. CDR3 sequence (DNA): TGCAGCGTTACCTCCGGGACAGGGGGCGCGGAGACCCAGTACTTC. Its translation is CSVTSGTGGAETQYF.

In its sample, this clone was seen a few times. Mismatch with germline at one junction end may stem from a read error. The V call is TRBV5-6, the J call TRBJ1-1; a weak D match, TRBD1 (5 bases). Per the germline V gene, CDR1 is SGHDT and CDR2 is YYEEEE. CDR3 size: 15 residues. CDR3 in amino acids: CASSLPGAGNAEAFF. The CDR3 DNA reads as TGTGCCAGCAGCCTCCCGGGAGCAGGGAACGCTGAAGCTTTCTTT.

The chain combines TRBV27 with TRBJ1-5; 7 bases agree with TRBD1. Germline V gene lookup returns CDR1 MNHEY and CDR2 SMNVEV (reference sequence). J gave up 1 base and V 5 bases, and 8 bases lay outside the gene matches. This CDR3 contains 16 residues. The CDR3 loop is CASSTYRGTSNQPQHF. In DNA, the CDR3 is TGTGCCAGCAGTACCTACAGGGGTACAAGCAATCAGCCCCAGCATTTT.

This chain joins TRBV29-1 and TRBJ2-1; D is ambiguous. This CDR3 is built from 12 residues. Between the trimmed V and J ends, which lost 3 bases and 6 bases, there was a span of 9 bases. Germline-derived CDR1 and CDR2 are SQVTM and ANQGSEA. Here the CDR3 reads CSVDRQGNEQFF. Here the CDR3 DNA reads TGCAGCGTTGACAGACAAGGCAATGAGCAGTTCTTC.

The J gene is TRBJ1-2, the V gene TRBV4-1, with TRBD1 identical over 12 bases. Losses at the gene ends were 0 bases for V and 5 bases for J; bases not matched to a gene: 10. The germline CDR1 and CDR2 sequences are MGHRA and YSYEKL. CDR3 length: 18 amino acids. In nucleotides, the CDR3 is TGCGCCAGCAGCCAAGAAAAGGGACAGGGGGCGTCCCTTTATGGCTACACCTTC. This sequence encodes CASSQEKGQGASLYGYTF.

This clone was counted only a few times. The same CDR3 arises from other DNA sequences in this sample as well. This sequence joins TRBV5-1 and TRBJ2-2, with D tentatively TRBD2 (7 bases). Germline V gives CDR1 SGHRS, CDR2 YFSETQ. CDR3 size: 15 residues. V was shortened by 0 bases and J by 2 bases, with 8 bases between the two germline ends. CDR3 DNA sequence: TGCGCCAGCAGCTTGGCGGGGGGCAACACCGGGGAGCTGTTTTTT. This gives the protein CASSLAGGNTGELFF.

The CDR3 DNA follows: TGTGCCAGCAAACCCAGATGGGCTTACGAGCAGTACTTC. Translation gives CASKPRWAYEQYF. This rearrangement joins TRBV6-5 to TRBJ2-7, with unresolved D. Germline CDR1 is MNHEY and CDR2 is SVGAGI. The CDR3 spans 13 residues. Between the trimmed V and J ends, which lost 7 bases and 4 bases, there was a span of 14 bases.

This clone was found a few times. V is TRBV11-1 and J is TRBJ2-2; D is unclear. V lost 5 bases, J lost 1 base, and 11 bases lay in between. CDR3 length equals 15 residues. Germline V gene data show CDR1 as SGHAT and CDR2 as FQDESV (reference sequence). The CDR3 region has the DNA TGTGCCAGCAGCCATCGCACAGTGAACACCGGGGAGCTGTTTTTT. Encoded protein: CASSHRTVNTGELFF.

The V call is TRBV19, the J call TRBJ1-2; 8 nucleotides line up with TRBD1. The CDR3 covers 13 residues. Germline CDR1 is LNHDA and CDR2 is SQIVND (reference sequence). The J segment lost 3 bases and the V segment lost 3 bases, leaving 0 bases of the junction unmatched. This CDR3 reads CASSMGQDYGYTF. The DNA for the CDR3 is TGTGCCAGTAGTATGGGACAGGACTATGGCTACACCTTC.

The CDR3: CASSQVQGDDEKLFF. In DNA, the CDR3 is TGCGCCAGCAGCCAGGTCCAGGGGGATGATGAAAAACTGTTTTTT. The V gene is TRBV4-1, the J gene TRBJ1-4; 7 nucleotides line up with TRBD1. This CDR3 region has 15 residues. The germline CDR1 and CDR2 sequences are MGHRA and YSYEKL. The ends lost 3 bases at V and 6 bases at J; junction bases unmatched: 7.

This clone is a singleton in its sample. The chain recombines TRBV6-5 with TRBJ1-6; D uncertain. Trimming removed 6 bases at V and 7 bases at J, with 16 bases between. This CDR3 comprises 15 residues. Germline V gives CDR1 MNHEY, CDR2 SVGAGI. The CDR3 spells CASSIDGVGNSPLHF. In DNA, the CDR3 is TGTGCCAGCAGCATCGACGGGGTTGGCAATTCACCCCTCCACTTT.

Only one count was recorded for this clone. As DNA, the CDR3 is TGTGCCAGCAGTTTAGGTGGGAGCTCCTATAATTCACCCCTCCACTTT. This codes for CASSLGGSSYNSPLHF. The chain employs TRBV27 and TRBJ1-6; D not certain. The germline CDR1 and CDR2 sequences are MNHEY and SMNVEV (reference sequence). This CDR3 is 16 amino acids long. The V end was cut by 2 bases, the J end by 0 bases, with 8 bases between.

This chain uses TRBV5-4 with TRBJ1-4, with 8 positions matching TRBD1. CDR1 and CDR2 from the germline V gene are SGHNT and YYREEE (reference sequence). There are 15 residues in the CDR3. Unmatched junction bases numbered 6, after V lost 4 bases and J lost 4 bases. The CDR3: CASSRGDRLNEKLFF. CDR3 sequence (DNA): TGTGCCAGCAGCCGGGGGGACAGGCTTAATGAAAAACTGTTTTTT.

This chain links TRBV9 with TRBJ1-3, with D uncertain. This CDR3 is 13 amino acids long. CDR1 and CDR2 (germline): SGDLS, YYNGEE. V was pared by 0 bases and J by 4 bases, with 5 bases between. In DNA form, the CDR3 reads TGTGCCAGCAGCGTAGGACTCGGAAACACCATATATTTT. Protein sequence: CASSVGLGNTIYF. Drawing the rest from reference TRBV9 and TRBJ1-3, the complete variable domain is DSGVTQTPKHLITATGQRVTLRCSPRSGDLSVYWYQQSLDQGLQFLIQYYNGEERAKGNILERFSAQQFPDLHSELNLSSLELGDSALYFCASSVGLGNTIYFGEGSWLTVV.

The rearrangement joins TRBV10-1 to TRBJ2-3, with 9 bases aligning to TRBD2. The CDR3 has 15 amino acids. CDR1 and CDR2 from the germline V gene are WNHNN and SYGVQD (reference sequence). The V and J ends lost 4 bases and 4 bases, in that order; junction bases with no gene match: 6. In DNA form, the CDR3 reads TGCGCCAGCAGTGTATTGACTAGCGGCCCAGATACGCAGTATTTT. It yields the protein CASSVLTSGPDTQYF.

The chain is built from TRBV4-1 and TRBJ2-1, with 10 bases lining up with TRBD1. Germline lookup yields CDR1 MGHRA and CDR2 YSYEKL. V trimming: 4 bases; J trimming: 0 bases; junction bases outside the gene matches: 9. CDR3 length: 18 residues. CDR3 sequence reads: CASSPTGGRGSSYNEQFF. The CDR3 nucleotides are TGCGCCAGCAGCCCGACAGGGGGCCGAGGGAGCTCCTACAATGAGCAGTTCTTC.